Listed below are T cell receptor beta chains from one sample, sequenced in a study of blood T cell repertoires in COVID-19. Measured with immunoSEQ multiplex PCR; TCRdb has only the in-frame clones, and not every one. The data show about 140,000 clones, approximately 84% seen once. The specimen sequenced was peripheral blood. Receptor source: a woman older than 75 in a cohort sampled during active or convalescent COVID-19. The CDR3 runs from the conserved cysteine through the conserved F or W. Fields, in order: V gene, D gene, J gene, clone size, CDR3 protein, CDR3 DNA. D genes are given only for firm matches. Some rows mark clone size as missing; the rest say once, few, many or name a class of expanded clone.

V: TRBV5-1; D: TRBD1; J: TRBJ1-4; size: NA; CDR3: CASSLIQGPTTNEKLFF; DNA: TGCGCCAGCAGCTTAATACAGGGGCCTACAACTAATGAAAAACTGTTTTTT
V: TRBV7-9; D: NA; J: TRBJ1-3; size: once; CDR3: CASSLVGGISGNTIYF; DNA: TGTGCCAGCAGCTTAGTCGGGGGGATCTCTGGAAACACCATATATTTT
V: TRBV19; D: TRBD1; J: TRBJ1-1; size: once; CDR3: CASSFLRGEAFF; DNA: TGTGCCAGTAGTTTCCTCAGGGGGGAAGCTTTCTTT
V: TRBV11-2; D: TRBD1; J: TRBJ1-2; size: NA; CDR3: CASSSGQGSVGYTF; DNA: TGTGCCAGCAGCTCGGGACAGGGGAGTGTAGGCTACACCTTC
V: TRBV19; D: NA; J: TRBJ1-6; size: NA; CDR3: CASSRGRQAAYNSPLHF; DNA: TGTGCCAGTAGTCGGGGACGACAGGCCGCCTATAATTCACCCCTCCACTTT
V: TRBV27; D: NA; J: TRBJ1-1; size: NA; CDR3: CASSSRGNTEAFF; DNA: TGTGCCAGCAGTTCCAGGGGGAACACTGAAGCTTTCTTT
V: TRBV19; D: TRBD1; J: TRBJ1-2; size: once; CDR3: CASSIAGTGNGYTF; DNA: TGTGCCAGTAGTATAGCCGGGACAGGGAATGGCTACACCTTC
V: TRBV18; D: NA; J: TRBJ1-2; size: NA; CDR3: CASSPPSRAQANYGYTF; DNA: TGTGCCAGCTCACCACCAAGCAGGGCCCAAGCTAACTATGGCTACACCTTC
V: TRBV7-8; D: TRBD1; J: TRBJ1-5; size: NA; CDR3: CASSLAQGGQPQHF; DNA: TGTGCCAGCAGCTTAGCCCAGGGGGGTCAGCCCCAGCATTTT
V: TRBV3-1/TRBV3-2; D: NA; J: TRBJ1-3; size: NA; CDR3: CASSQDRQPGNTIYF; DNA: TGTGCCAGCAGCCAAGATCGACAACCTGGAAACACCATATATTTT
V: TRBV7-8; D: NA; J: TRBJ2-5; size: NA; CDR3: CASSFGTLQETQYF; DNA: TGTGCCAGCAGCTTCGGGACTCTCCAAGAGACCCAGTACTTC
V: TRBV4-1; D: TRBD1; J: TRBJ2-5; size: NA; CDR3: CASSRDLTGETQYF; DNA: TGCGCCAGCAGTCGCGACTTGACAGGGGAGACCCAGTACTTC
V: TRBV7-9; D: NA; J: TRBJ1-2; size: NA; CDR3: CASSLWGPYGYTF; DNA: TGTGCCAGCAGCTTATGGGGGCCCTATGGCTACACCTTC
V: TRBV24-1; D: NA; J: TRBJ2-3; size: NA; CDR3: CATSGEGLTDTQYF; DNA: TGTGCCACCAGTGGAGAGGGACTCACAGATACGCAGTATTTT
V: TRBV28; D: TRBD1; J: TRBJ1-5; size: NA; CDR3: CASSSGQGSNQPQHF; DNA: TGTGCCAGCAGTTCCGGACAGGGGAGCAATCAGCCCCAGCATTTT
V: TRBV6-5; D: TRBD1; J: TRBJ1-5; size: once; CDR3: CASSPRDRYQPQHF; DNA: TGTGCCAGCAGTCCCCGGGACAGATATCAGCCCCAGCATTTT
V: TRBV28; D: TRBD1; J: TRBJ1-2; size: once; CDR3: CASSVDRAHGYTF; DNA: TGTGCCAGCAGCGTAGACAGGGCCCATGGCTACACCTTC
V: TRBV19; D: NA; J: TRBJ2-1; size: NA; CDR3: CASSTGLYNEQFF; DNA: TGTGCCAGTAGTACGGGACTTTACAATGAGCAGTTCTTC
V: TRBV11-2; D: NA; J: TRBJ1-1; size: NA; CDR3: CASSYTSPGAEAFF; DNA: TGTGCCAGCAGCTACACATCCCCAGGGGCTGAAGCTTTCTTT
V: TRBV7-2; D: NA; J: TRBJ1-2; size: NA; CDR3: CASSLDGQFYGYTF; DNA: TGTGCCAGCAGCTTAGACGGACAGTTCTATGGCTACACCTTC
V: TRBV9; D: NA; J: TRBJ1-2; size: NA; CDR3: CASSKDMDYGYTF; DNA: TGTGCCAGCAGCAAGGACATGGACTATGGCTACACCTTC
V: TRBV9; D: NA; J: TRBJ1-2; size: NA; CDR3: CASSLHGGDGYTF; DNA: TGTGCCAGCAGCCTCCACGGGGGAGATGGCTACACCTTC
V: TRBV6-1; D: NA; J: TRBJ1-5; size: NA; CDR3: CASSETVRQPQHF; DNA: TGTGCCAGCAGTGAAACAGTTCGGCAGCCCCAGCATTTT
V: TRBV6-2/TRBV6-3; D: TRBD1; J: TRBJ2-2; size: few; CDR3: CASSPTGVGTGELFF; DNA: TGTGCCAGCAGCCCGACAGGGGTGGGCACCGGGGAGCTGTTTTTT
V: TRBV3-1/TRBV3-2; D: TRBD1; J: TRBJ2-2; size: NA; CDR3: CASSPGTGRLFF; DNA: TGTGCCAGCAGCCCCGGGACAGGCCGGCTGTTTTTT
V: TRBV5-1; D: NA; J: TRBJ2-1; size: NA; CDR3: CASSFTEDWNEQFF; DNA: TGCGCCAGCAGCTTTACCGAAGACTGGAATGAGCAGTTCTTC
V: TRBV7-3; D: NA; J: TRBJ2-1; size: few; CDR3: CASSRAGNNEQFF; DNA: TGTGCCAGCAGCCGGGCGGGTAACAATGAGCAGTTCTTC
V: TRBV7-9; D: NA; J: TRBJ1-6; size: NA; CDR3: CASSFSGDNSPLHF; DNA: TGTGCCAGCAGCTTTTCAGGGGACAATTCACCCCTCCACTTT
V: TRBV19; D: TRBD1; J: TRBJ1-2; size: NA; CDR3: CASSDRVSGGYTF; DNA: TGTGCCAGTAGTGACAGGGTATCTGGTGGCTACACCTTC
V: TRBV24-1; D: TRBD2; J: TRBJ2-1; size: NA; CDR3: CATRVSRTSVRGYEQFF; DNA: TGTGCCACCAGGGTAAGCAGGACTAGCGTCCGGGGTTATGAGCAGTTCTTC
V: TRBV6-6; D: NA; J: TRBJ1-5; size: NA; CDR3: CASSRDSNQPQHF; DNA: TGTGCCAGCAGTCGCGACAGTAATCAGCCCCAGCATTTT
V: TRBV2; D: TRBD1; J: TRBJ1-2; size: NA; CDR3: CAGKTEEGYRGVTF; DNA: TGTGCCGGCAAGACAGAAGAGGGGTACAGGGGGGTCACCTTC
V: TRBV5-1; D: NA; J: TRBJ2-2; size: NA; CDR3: CASSYSGRTGELFF; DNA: TGCGCCAGCAGCTACTCGGGGAGGACCGGGGAGCTGTTTTTT
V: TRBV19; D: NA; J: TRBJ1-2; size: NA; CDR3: CASSIRESRYGYTF; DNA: TGTGCCAGTAGTATTCGAGAATCGCGCTATGGCTACACCTTC
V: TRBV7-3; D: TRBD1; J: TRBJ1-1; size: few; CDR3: CASTRTGASTEAFF; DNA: TGTGCCAGCACCCGAACAGGGGCATCCACTGAAGCTTTCTTT
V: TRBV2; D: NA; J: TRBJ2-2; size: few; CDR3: CASSLTRTGELFF; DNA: TGTGCCAGCAGTTTGACACGGACCGGGGAGCTGTTTTTT
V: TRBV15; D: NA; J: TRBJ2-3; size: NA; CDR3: CATSLGTFTDTQYF; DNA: TGTGCCACCAGCCTTGGGACTTTCACAGATACGCAGTATTTT
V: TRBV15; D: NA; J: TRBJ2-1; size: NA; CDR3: CATSRDPYNEQFF; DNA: TGTGCCACCAGCAGAGACCCGTACAATGAGCAGTTCTTC
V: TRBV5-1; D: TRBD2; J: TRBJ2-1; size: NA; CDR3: CASSLMPSGNEQFF; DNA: TGCGCCAGCAGCTTGATGCCTAGCGGCAATGAGCAGTTCTTC
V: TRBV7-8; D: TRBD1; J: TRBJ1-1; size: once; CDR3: CASSWRGTGRTEAFF; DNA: TGTGCCAGCAGCTGGAGAGGGACAGGGAGGACTGAAGCTTTCTTT
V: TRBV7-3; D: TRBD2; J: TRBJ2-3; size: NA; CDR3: CASSPPGLAGRTDTQYF; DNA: TGTGCCAGCAGCCCCCCAGGACTAGCGGGCCGCACAGATACGCAGTATTTT
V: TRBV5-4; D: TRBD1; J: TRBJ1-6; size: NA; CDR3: CASSARTGPINSPLHF; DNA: TGTGCCAGCAGCGCCCGGACAGGGCCTATCAATTCACCCCTCCACTTT